Here is one TCR beta chain with its context. The source of the sample is a study of T cell responses to AZD1222 COVID-19 vaccine. The ends were cut back, 5 bases at V and 0 bases at J, with 17 bases in the middle. Germline lookup yields CDR1 MNHNY and CDR2 SVGAGI (reference sequence). This CDR3 region has 18 residues. The repertoire was sequenced with immunoSEQ multiplex PCR; TCRdb's copy has only in-frame clones and lacks some. The table records roughly 120,000 clones, about nine tenths of them present only once. Sequences were derived from peripheral blood, sampled 28 days after the second AZD1222 dose. The receptor was isolated from an adult who received the AZD1222 COVID-19 vaccine. The gene calls are TRBV6-6 and TRBJ1-6, with D possibly TRBD1 on 6 matching bases. CDR3 in amino acids: CASSQTGTTSSYNSPLHF. The CDR3 nucleotides are TGTGCCAGCAGTCAGACCGGGACAACCAGCTCCTATAATTCACCCCTCCACTTT.